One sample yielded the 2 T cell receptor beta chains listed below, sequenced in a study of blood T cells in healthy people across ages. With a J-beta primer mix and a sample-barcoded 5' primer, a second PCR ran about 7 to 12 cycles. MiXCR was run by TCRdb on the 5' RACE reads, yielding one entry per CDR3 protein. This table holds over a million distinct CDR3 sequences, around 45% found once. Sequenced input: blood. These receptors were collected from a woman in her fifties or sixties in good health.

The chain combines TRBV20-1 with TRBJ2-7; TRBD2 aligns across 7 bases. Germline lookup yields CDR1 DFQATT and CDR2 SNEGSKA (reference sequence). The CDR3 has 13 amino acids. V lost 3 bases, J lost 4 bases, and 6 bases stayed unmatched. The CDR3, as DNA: TGCAGTGCTAGGGGCGGGGGAGGGTACGAGCAGTACTTC. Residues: CSARGGGGYEQYF.

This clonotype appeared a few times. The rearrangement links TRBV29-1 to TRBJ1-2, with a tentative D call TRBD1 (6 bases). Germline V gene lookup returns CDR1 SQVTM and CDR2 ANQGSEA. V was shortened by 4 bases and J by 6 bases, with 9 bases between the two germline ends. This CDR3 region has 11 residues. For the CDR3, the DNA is TGCAGCGTTGTGGGGGGCAATGGCTACACCTTC. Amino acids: CSVVGGNGYTF.